This T cell receptor (beta chain) was identified during a study of T-cell memory formation after mild COVID-19. Study-wide results and limits: Prior to infection, memory already included some responding clones, suggesting cross-reactive memory joined.

Germline CDR1 SGHVS, CDR2 FQNEAQ. Germline trimming cut 5 bases from V and 7 bases from J; bases unmatched to any gene: 8. The CDR3 extends over 15 amino acids. TCRdb itself ran the 5' RACE reads through MiXCR, one entry per CDR3 protein. This sample carries about 160,000 distinct CDR3 sequences, 25% to 40% of them seen once, and the ten largest clones take more than 10%. Note on this clonotype: Its antigen remains unknown.

The chain combines TRBV7-8 with TRBJ2-2; 9 bases fit TRBD1. Sequencing used PBMCs or a T cell subset sorted from them (not recorded which). The TCR sequence derives from an adult woman who had mild COVID-19 (a few samples of this study predate the infection). Cell type and time point are not known. CDR3 residues: CASSAGDRVNGELFF. CDR3 DNA: TGTGCCAGCAGCGCTGGGGACAGGGTAAACGGGGAGCTGTTTTTT.